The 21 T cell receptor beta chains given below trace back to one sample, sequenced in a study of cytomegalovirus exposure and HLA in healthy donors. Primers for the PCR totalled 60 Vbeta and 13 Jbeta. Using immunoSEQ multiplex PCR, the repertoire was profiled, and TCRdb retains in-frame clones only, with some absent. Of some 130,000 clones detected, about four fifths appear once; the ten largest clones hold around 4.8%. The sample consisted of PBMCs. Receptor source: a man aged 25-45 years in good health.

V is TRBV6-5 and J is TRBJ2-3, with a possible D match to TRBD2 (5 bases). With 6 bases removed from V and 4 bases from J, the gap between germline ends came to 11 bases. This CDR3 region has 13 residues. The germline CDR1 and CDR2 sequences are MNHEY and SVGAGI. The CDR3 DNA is TGTGCCAGCAGGGGAGTGTACCCAGATACGCAGTATTTT. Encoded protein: CASRGVYPDTQYF.

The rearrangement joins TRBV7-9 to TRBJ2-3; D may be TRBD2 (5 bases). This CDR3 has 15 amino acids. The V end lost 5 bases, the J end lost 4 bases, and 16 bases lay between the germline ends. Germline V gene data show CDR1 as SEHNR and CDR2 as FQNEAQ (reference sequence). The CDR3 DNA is TGTGCCAGCAGCCAACTTTACGTCGGGGCAGATACGCAGTATTTT. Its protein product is CASSQLYVGADTQYF.

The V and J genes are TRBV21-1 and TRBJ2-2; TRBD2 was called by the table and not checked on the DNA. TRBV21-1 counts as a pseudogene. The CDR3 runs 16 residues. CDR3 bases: TGTGCCAGCAGCAAAGAGGGCGGGACGAACACCGGGGAGCTGTTTTTT. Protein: CASSKEGGTNTGELFF.

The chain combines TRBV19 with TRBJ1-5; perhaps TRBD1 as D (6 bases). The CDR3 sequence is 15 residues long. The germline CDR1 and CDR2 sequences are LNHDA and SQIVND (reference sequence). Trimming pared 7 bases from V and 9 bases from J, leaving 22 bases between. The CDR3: CASNFGQRQIWPQHF. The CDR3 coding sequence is TGTGCCAGTAATTTCGGACAGCGCCAGATTTGGCCCCAGCATTTT. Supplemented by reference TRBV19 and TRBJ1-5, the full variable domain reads DGGITQSPKYLFRKEGQNVTLSCEQNLNHDAMYWYRQDPGQGLRLIYYSQIVNDFQKGDIAEGYSVSREKKESFPLTVTSAQKNPTAFYLCASNFGQRQIWPQHFGDGTRLSIL.

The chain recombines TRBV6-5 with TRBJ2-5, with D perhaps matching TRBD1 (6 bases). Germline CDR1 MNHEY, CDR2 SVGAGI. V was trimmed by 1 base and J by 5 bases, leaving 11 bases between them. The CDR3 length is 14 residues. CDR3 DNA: TGTGCCAGCAGTTACTGGGGGCTAGGGGAGACCCAGTACTTC. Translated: CASSYWGLGETQYF.

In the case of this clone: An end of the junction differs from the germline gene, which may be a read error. The chain's CDR3 is CSSSAPGGAPYNEQFF. The CDR3 bases are TGTTCCAGCAGCGCCCCGGGTGGAGCCCCCTACAATGAGCAGTTCTTC. The V call is TRBV7-9, the J call TRBJ2-1; D uncertain. This CDR3 has 16 residues. Germline V gives CDR1 SEHNR, CDR2 FQNEAQ (reference sequence).

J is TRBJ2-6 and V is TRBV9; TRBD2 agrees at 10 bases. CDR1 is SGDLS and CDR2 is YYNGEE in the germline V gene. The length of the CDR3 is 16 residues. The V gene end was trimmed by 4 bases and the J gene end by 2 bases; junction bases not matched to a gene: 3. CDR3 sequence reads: CASSSSGSPGANVLTF. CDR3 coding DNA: TGTGCCAGCAGCTCTAGCGGGAGCCCTGGGGCCAACGTCCTGACTTTC.

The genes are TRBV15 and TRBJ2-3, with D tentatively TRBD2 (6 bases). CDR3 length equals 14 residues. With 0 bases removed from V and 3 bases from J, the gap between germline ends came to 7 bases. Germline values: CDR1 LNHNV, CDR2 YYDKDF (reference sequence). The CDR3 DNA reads TGTGCCACCAGCAGAGACGGGGGAACAGATACGCAGTATTTT. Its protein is CATSRDGGTDTQYF.

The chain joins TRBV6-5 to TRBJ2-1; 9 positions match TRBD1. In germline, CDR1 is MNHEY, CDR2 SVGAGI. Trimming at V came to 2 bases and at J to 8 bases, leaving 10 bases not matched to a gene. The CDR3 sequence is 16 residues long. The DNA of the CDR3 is TGTGCCAGCAGTTACCAGCCGGGACAGGGTACCTATGAGCAGTTCTTC. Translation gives CASSYQPGQGTYEQFF.

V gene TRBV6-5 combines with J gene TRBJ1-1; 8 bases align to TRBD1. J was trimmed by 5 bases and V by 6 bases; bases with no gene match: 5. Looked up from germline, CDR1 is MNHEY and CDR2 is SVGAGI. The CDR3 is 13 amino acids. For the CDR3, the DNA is TGTGCCAGCAGACAGGGGGAGGGTACTGAAGCTTTCTTT. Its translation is CASRQGEGTEAFF.

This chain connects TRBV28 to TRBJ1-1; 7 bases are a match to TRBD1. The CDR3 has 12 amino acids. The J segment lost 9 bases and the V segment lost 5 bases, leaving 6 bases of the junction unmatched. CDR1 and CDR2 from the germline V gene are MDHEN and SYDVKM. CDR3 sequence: CASSLRGNQAFF. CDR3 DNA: TGTGCCAGCAGTCTCAGGGGGAATCAAGCTTTCTTT.

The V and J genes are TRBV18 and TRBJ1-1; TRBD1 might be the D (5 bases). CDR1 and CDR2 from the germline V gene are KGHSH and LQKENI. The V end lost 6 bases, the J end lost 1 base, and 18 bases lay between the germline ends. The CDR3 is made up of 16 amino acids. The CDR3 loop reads CASSSTGQGGNTEAFF. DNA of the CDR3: TGTGCCAGCTCCTCCACCGGGCAGGGTGGGAACACTGAAGCTTTCTTT.

The CDR3 bases are TGTGCCAGTAGGGCCGGAGCGGGAGGGCCGGGGAATGAGCAGTTCTTC. It translates to CASRAGAGGPGNEQFF. The V and J genes are TRBV19 and TRBJ2-1; 10 bases fit TRBD2. CDR3 length: 16 amino acids. In germline, CDR1 is LNHDA, CDR2 SQIVND (reference sequence). With V trimmed by 6 bases and J by 7 bases, 12 bases remained unmatched.

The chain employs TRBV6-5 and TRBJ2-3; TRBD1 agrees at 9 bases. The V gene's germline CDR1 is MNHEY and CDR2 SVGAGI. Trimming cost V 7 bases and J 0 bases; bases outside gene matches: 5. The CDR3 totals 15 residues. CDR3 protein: CASTWGTGSTDTQYF. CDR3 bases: TGTGCCAGCACCTGGGGGACAGGGAGCACAGATACGCAGTATTTT.

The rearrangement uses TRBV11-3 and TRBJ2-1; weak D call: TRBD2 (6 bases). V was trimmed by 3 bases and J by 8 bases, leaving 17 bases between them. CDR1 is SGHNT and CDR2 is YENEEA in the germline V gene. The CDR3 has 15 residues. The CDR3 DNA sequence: TGTGCCAGCAGCTTTAGCGGTCAGGGATCCTATGAGCAGTTCTTC. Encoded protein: CASSFSGQGSYEQFF.

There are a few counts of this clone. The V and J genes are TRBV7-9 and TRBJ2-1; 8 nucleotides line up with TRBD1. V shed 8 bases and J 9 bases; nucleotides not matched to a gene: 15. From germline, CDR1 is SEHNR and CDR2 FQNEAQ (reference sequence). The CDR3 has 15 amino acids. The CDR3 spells CASLRPGGLVGEQFF. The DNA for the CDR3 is TGTGCCAGCCTTCGACCAGGGGGCCTAGTTGGTGAGCAGTTCTTC.

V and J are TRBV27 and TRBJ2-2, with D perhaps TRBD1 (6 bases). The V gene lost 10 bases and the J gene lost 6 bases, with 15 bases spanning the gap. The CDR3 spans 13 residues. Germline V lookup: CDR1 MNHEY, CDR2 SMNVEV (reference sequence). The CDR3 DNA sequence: TGTGCCACCCTGGGGGCGTACCCCGGGGAGCTGTTTTTT. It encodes CATLGAYPGELFF.

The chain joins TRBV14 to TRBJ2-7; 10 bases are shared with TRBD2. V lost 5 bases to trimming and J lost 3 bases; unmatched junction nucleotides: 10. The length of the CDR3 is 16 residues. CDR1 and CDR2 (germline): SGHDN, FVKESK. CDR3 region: CASSALSSGSRYEQYF. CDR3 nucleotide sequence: TGTGCCAGCAGCGCACTCTCTAGCGGGAGCCGCTACGAGCAGTACTTC. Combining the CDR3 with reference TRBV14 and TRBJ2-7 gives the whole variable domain EAGVTQFPSHSVIEKGQTVTLRCDPISGHDNLYWYRRVMGKEIKFLLHFVKESKQDESGMPNNRFLAERTGGTYSTLKVQPAELEDSGVYFCASSALSSGSRYEQYFGPGTRLTVT.

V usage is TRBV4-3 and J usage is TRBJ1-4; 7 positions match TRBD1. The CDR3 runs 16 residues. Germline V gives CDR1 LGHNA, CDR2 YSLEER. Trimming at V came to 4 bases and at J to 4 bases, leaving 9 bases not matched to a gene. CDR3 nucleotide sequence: TGCGCCAGCAGCCGAATCCCAGGACAGGATAATGAAAAACTGTTTTTT. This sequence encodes CASSRIPGQDNEKLFF.

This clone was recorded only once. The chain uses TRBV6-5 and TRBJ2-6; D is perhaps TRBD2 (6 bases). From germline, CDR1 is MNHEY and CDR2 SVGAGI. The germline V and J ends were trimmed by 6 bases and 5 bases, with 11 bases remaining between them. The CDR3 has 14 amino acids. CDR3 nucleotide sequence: TGTGCCAGCAGCGTGGGGGGTAGGGCCAACGTCCTGACTTTC. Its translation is CASSVGGRANVLTF.

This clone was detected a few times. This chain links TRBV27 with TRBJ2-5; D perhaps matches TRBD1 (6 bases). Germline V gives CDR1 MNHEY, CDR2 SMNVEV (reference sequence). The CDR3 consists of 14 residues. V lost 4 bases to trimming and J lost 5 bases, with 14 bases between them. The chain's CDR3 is CASSSPPGAETQYF. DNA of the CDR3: TGTGCCAGCAGTTCCCCACCAGGGGCGGAGACCCAGTACTTC.